This T cell receptor beta chain was sequenced for a study of long-term antiretroviral therapy in people with HIV. Study conclusions and caveats: The ART regimens used between the mid-2000s and the late 2010s may be less effective than current ones. After ART, diversity increased yet remained lower than transplant donor controls.

Concerning this clone: What it recognizes is unknown.

With survey level as its setting, the immunoSEQ assay was v3.0. Assay: immunoSEQ multiplex PCR; the TCRdb copy retains only in-frame clones and omits some. The sample includes 29,000 or so clones, approximately 95% of them seen just once. Germline loops: CDR1 MNHNS, CDR2 SASEGT. Trimming took off 2 bases at V and 4 bases at J, with 17 bases between the two ends. This CDR3 has 16 amino acids. Sample: unsorted PBMCs, taken 5.3 years after starting antiretroviral therapy. The source of this sequence is a man aged 25-45 years with HIV. J is TRBJ2-5 and V is TRBV6-1; D is unresolved. The CDR3 reads CASSEFPGIGAETQYF. The CDR3 DNA follows: TGTGCCAGCAGTGAATTCCCCGGTATTGGAGCAGAGACCCAGTACTTC.